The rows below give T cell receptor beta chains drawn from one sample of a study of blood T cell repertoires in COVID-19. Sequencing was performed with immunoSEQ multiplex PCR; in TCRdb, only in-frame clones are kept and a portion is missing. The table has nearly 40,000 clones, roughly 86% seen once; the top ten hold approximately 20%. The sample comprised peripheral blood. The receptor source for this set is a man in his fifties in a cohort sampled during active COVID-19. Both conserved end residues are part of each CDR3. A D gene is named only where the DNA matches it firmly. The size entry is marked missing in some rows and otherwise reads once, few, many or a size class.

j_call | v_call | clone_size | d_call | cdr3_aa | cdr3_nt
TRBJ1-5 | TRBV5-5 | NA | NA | CASSWGGDYSNQPQHF | TGTGCCAGCAGCTGGGGGGGAGATTATAGCAATCAGCCCCAGCATTTT
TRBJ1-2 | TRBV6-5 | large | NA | CASSYDPGQVNYGYTF | TGTGCCAGCAGTTACGATCCGGGACAAGTCAACTATGGCTACACCTTC
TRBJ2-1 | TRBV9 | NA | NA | CASSVDRLSVVQFF | TGTGCCAGCAGCGTAGACAGGTTATCGGTGGTGCAGTTCTTC
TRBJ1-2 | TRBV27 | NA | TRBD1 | CASTPGGSNYGYTF | TGTGCCAGCACCCCAGGGGGCAGTAACTATGGCTACACCTTC
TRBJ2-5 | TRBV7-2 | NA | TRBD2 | CASSLEGTSGKETQYF | TGTGCCAGCAGCTTAGAGGGGACTAGCGGGAAAGAGACCCAGTACTTC
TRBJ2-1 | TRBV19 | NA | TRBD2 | CASTRGGRGGRDSYNEQFF | TGTGCCAGCACCCGCGGGGGCAGAGGCGGGAGGGATTCCTACAATGAGCAGTTCTTC
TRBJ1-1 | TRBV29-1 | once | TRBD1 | CSVSGQTIMNTEAFF | TGCAGCGTTTCGGGACAGACTATAATGAACACTGAAGCTTTCTTT
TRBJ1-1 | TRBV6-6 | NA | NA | CASSYPITGTNTEAFF | TGTGCCAGCAGTTACCCGATCACAGGGACGAACACTGAAGCTTTCTTT
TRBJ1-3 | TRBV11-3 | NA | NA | CASSPRFSGNTIYF | TGTGCCAGCAGCCCCAGGTTCTCTGGAAACACCATATATTTT
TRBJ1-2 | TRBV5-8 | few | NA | CASSLDVRQGSYGYTF | TGTGCCAGCAGCTTGGATGTCAGGCAGGGCAGCTATGGCTACACCTTC
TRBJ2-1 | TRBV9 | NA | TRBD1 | CASSPADRGPYNEQFF | TGTGCCAGCAGCCCGGCGGACAGGGGTCCTTACAATGAGCAGTTCTTC
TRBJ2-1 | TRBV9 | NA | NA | CASSVGEKQFF | TGTGCCAGCAGCGTAGGAGAGAAGCAGTTCTTC
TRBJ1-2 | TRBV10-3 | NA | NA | CAIRTNRVYGYTF | TGTGCCATCAGGACAAACAGGGTATATGGCTACACCTTC
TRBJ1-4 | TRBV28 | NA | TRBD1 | CASTRQGTNEKLFF | TGTGCCAGCACCCGACAGGGGACTAATGAAAAACTGTTTTTT
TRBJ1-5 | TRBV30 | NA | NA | CAWSVSGAATRGQPQHF | TGTGCCTGGAGTGTATCAGGGGCCGCGACCCGTGGTCAGCCCCAGCATTTT
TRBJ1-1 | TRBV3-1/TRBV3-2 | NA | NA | CASSPRGRTEAFF | TGTGCCAGCAGCCCCCGGGGTCGAACTGAAGCTTTCTTT
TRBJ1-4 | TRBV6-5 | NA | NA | CASSRHHLQEKLFF | TGTGCCAGCAGCCGACATCATCTTCAGGAAAAACTGTTTTTT
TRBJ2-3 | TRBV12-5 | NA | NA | CASGLWRDGADTQYF | TGTGCTAGTGGTTTATGGCGGGACGGTGCAGATACGCAGTATTTT
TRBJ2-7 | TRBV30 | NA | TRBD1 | CAWRHNTGVGYEQYF | TGTGCCTGGAGGCACAATACAGGGGTTGGCTACGAGCAGTACTTC
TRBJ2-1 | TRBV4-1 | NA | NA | CASSQGPLRRQPYNEQFF | TGCGCCAGCAGCCAAGGACCCCTACGAAGACAGCCTTACAATGAGCAGTTCTTC
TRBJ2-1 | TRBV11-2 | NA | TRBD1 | CASDSTTGANEQFF | TGTGCCAGCGACTCCACTACAGGGGCCAATGAGCAGTTCTTC
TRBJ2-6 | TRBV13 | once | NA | CASSSRLSGANVLTF | TGTGCCAGCAGCTCTCGGTTGTCCGGGGCCAACGTCCTGACTTTC
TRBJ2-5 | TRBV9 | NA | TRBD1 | CASSAGTEETQYF | TGTGCCAGCAGCGCCGGGACAGAAGAGACCCAGTACTTC
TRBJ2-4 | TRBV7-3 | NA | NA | CASSLDGADGTKNIQYF | TGTGCCAGCAGCCTAGATGGGGCAGACGGTACCAAAAACATTCAGTACTTC
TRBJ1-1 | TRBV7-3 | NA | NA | CASSQREGPNTEAFF | TGTGCCAGCAGCCAACGGGAGGGCCCGAACACTGAAGCTTTCTTT
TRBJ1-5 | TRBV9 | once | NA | CASSVENGINQPQRF | TGTGCCAGCAGCGTAGAGAACGGTATCAATCAGCCCCAGCGTTTT
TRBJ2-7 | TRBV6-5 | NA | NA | CASSSSGAGEQYF | TGTGCCAGCAGTTCCTCAGGGGCAGGGGAGCAGTACTTC
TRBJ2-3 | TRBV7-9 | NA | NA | CASREKGHTDTQYF | TGTGCCAGCAGAGAGAAGGGACACACAGATACGCAGTATTTT
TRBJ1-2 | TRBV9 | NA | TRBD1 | CASSPSGQGDYGYTF | TGTGCCAGCAGCCCGTCGGGACAGGGTGACTATGGCTACACCTTC
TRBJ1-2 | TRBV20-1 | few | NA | CSASNGGQSYGYTF | TGCAGTGCTAGTAACGGGGGGCAGAGCTATGGCTACACCTTC
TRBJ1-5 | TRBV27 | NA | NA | CATREVGAHQPQHF | TGTGCCACCCGTGAAGTGGGGGCTCATCAGCCCCAGCATTTT
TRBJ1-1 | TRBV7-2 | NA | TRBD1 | CASSLAVRYRGSRQNTEAFF | TGTGCCAGCAGCTTAGCTGTTAGATACAGGGGGAGTCGGCAGAACACTGAAGCTTTCTTT
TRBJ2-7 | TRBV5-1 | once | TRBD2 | CASSLRREVGEEQYF | TGCGCCAGCAGCTTGCGTCGGGAGGTCGGGGAAGAGCAGTACTTC
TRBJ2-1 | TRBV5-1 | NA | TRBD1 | CASSLAATGSYNEQFF | TGCGCCAGCAGCTTGGCAGCGACAGGGAGCTACAATGAGCAGTTCTTC
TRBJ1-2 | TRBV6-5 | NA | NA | CASSQTRIYGYTF | TGTGCCAGCAGCCAAACAAGAATATATGGCTACACCTTC
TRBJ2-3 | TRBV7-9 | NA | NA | CASSKSSPTDTQYF | TGTGCCAGCAGCAAGAGTAGCCCCACAGATACGCAGTATTTT
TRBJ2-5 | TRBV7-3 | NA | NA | CASSLTEGTQYF | TGTGCCAGCAGCTTAACCGAGGGGACCCAGTACTTC
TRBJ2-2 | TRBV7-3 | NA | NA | CASSSRTDANTGELFF | TGTGCCAGCAGCTCACGGACAGATGCGAACACCGGGGAGCTGTTTTTT
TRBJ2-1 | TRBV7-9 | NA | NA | CASSLGGTGYNEQFF | TGTGCCAGCAGCTTAGGCGGGACTGGCTACAATGAGCAGTTCTTC
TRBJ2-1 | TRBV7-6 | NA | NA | CASSPGLPRDEQFF | TGTGCCAGCAGCCCGGGACTTCCCCGGGATGAGCAGTTCTTC
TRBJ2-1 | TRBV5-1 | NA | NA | CASSPTGNEQFF | TGCGCCAGCAGTCCGACAGGCAATGAGCAGTTCTTC
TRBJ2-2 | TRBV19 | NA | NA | CASSGTLNTGELFF | TGTGCCAGCTCCGGGACACTAAACACCGGGGAGCTGTTTTTT
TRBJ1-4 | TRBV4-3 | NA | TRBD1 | CASSQGDRDNEKLFF | TGCGCCAGCAGCCAAGGGGACAGGGATAATGAAAAACTGTTTTTT
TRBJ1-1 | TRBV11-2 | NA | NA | CASSPKTDPRTSNTEAFF | TGTGCCAGCAGCCCTAAGACAGACCCTAGGACGTCGAACACTGAAGCTTTCTTT
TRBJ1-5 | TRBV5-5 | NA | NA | CASSLTGGNQPQHF | TGTGCCAGCAGCTTAACAGGTGGCAATCAGCCCCAGCATTTT